The 18 T cell receptor beta chains below come from one sample, sequenced in a study of blood T cell repertoires in COVID-19. TCRdb's copy holds only in-frame clones and misses some; the assay was immunoSEQ multiplex PCR. The sample includes about 80,000 clones, around 89% of them seen just once. Sequences were obtained from peripheral blood. The receptors derive from a woman older than 75 with acute or convalescent COVID-19.

The V and J genes are TRBV7-2 and TRBJ1-6; TRBD1 matches at 7 bases. This CDR3 is built from 16 residues. CDR1 and CDR2 (germline): SGHTA, FQGNSA. V was clipped by 5 bases and J by 6 bases; unmatched bases: 10. The DNA of the CDR3 is TGTGCCAGCAGCCCCCGTACCCCAGGGGGTAATTCACCCCTCCACTTT. Translating it yields CASSPRTPGGNSPLHF. Full variable domain (outside the CDR3, taken from reference TRBV7-2 and TRBJ1-6): GAGVSQSPSNKVTEKGKDVELRCDPISGHTALYWYRQSLGQGLEFLIYFQGNSAPDKSGLPSDRFSAERTGGSVSTLTIQRTQQEDSAVYLCASSPRTPGGNSPLHFGNGTRLTVT.

This chain connects TRBV11-2 to TRBJ2-1, with D perhaps matching TRBD2 (6 bases). The CDR3 runs to 15 residues. V lost 2 bases to trimming and J lost 6 bases, with 14 bases between them. Germline lookup yields CDR1 SGHAT and CDR2 FQNNGV. The CDR3 is CASSLKPGAGNEQFF. As DNA, the CDR3 is TGTGCCAGCAGCTTAAAACCGGGAGCGGGCAATGAGCAGTTCTTC.

The rearrangement uses TRBV15 and TRBJ1-1, with D perhaps matching TRBD1 (6 bases). Germline V CDR1 and CDR2: LNHNV, YYDKDF (reference sequence). The V gene lost 3 bases and the J gene lost 1 base, with 12 bases spanning the gap. The CDR3 is 15 amino acids. The DNA for the CDR3 is TGTGCCACCAGCAGGGAACCGACAGGGAACACTGAAGCTTTCTTT. It is translated as CATSREPTGNTEAFF.

The V gene is TRBV5-4, the J gene TRBJ2-2; TRBD1 agrees at 7 bases. Germline trimming cut 0 bases from V and 7 bases from J; bases unmatched to any gene: 3. The CDR3 sequence is 14 residues long. Germline loops: CDR1 SGHNT, CDR2 YYREEE (reference sequence). In nucleotides, the CDR3 is TGTGCCAGCAGCTTGGGAGGGGGCCTCGGGGAGCTGTTTTTT. Residues: CASSLGGGLGELFF.

The V and J genes are TRBV7-8 and TRBJ2-7; 9 nucleotides agree with TRBD1. The CDR3 is 17 residues long. Trimming removed 1 base from V and 5 bases from J; junction bases left unmatched: 12. Germline V gene sequence: CDR1 SGHVS, CDR2 FQNEAQ. CDR3 in amino acids: CASSLGDRGSYRDEQYF. The CDR3 DNA reads as TGTGCCAGCAGCTTAGGCGACAGGGGGTCATACCGGGACGAGCAGTACTTC.

The chain recombines TRBV6-2 or TRBV6-3 with TRBJ1-1, with D possibly matching TRBD1 (5 bases). The CDR3 is made up of 13 amino acids. The germline V gene encodes CDR1 MNHEY and CDR2 SVGEGT. V dropped 2 bases and J dropped 6 bases, with 10 bases sitting between them. CDR3 region: CASSYVWGAEAFF. In DNA, the CDR3 is TGTGCCAGCAGTTACGTTTGGGGGGCTGAAGCTTTCTTT.

The chain uses TRBV24-1 and TRBJ2-1; 7 nucleotides line up with TRBD1. The length of the CDR3 is 15 residues. V trimming: 4 bases; J trimming: 5 bases; junction bases outside the gene matches: 7. Germline-derived CDR1 and CDR2 are KGHDR and SFDVKD. In DNA, the CDR3 is TGTGCCACCAGTGACCCGGGACAGCTTAACAATGAGCAGTTCTTC. This gives the protein CATSDPGQLNNEQFF.

The chain links TRBV29-1 to TRBJ1-1; 7 bases match TRBD1. Germline V gene data show CDR1 as SQVTM and CDR2 as ANQGSEA. The CDR3 has 14 residues. With 4 bases clipped from V and 5 bases from J, the junction kept 10 bases outside the gene matches. The chain's CDR3 is CSVADRFLATEAFF. The CDR3 DNA reads TGCAGCGTTGCGGACAGGTTTTTGGCTACTGAAGCTTTCTTT.

This clone was counted once. The rearrangement joins TRBV7-2 to TRBJ2-1; the match to TRBD2 covers 7 bases. The CDR3 is 15 amino acids. With V trimmed by 6 bases and J by 2 bases, 7 bases remained unmatched. The V gene's germline CDR1 is SGHTA and CDR2 FQGNSA. The CDR3 loop reads CASRSSSGAYNEQFF. The CDR3 DNA is TGTGCCAGCAGATCCTCTAGCGGCGCCTACAATGAGCAGTTCTTC.

In this sample, this clone turned up once. The CDR3 spells CASSLTQGKNTEAFF. In DNA, the CDR3 is TGTGCCAGCAGCCTAACACAGGGGAAGAACACTGAAGCTTTCTTT. The J gene is TRBJ1-1, the V gene TRBV7-6, with TRBD1 identical over 7 bases. The CDR3 extends over 15 amino acids. V shed 5 bases and J 1 base; nucleotides not matched to a gene: 7. The germline gives CDR1 SGHVS, CDR2 FNYEAQ.

As to this clone: Other nucleotide sequences in the sample specify the same CDR3. The rearrangement links TRBV24-1 to TRBJ2-1, with D tentatively TRBD2 (5 bases). V was clipped by 3 bases and J by 5 bases, with 16 bases between them. The CDR3 sequence is 16 residues long. Germline V gene lookup returns CDR1 KGHDR and CDR2 SFDVKD. CDR3 bases: TGTGCCACCAGTGATAATGCGGCGGGTCAAGACAATGAGCAGTTCTTC. Protein: CATSDNAAGQDNEQFF.

This sequence joins TRBV3-1 (or the pseudogene TRBV3-2) and TRBJ1-2; D is unclear. The CDR3 is 15 residues long. The V end was cut by 1 base, the J end by 8 bases, with 17 bases between. Germline V gene sequence: CDR1 LGHDT, CDR2 YNNKEL (reference sequence). CDR3 in amino acids: CASSQGKGGSGGYTF. CDR3 nucleotide sequence: TGTGCCAGCAGCCAAGGGAAGGGAGGGTCCGGCGGCTACACCTTC.

J is TRBJ2-5 and V is TRBV11-3, with D perhaps matching TRBD2 (7 bases). Germline CDR1 is SGHNT and CDR2 is YENEEA. V was trimmed by 3 bases and J by 4 bases, leaving 18 bases between them. CDR3 length: 16 amino acids. DNA of the CDR3: TGTGCCAGCAGCTTTGGGGGGGCAGTGGAGGGAGAGACCCAGTACTTC. This gives the protein CASSFGGAVEGETQYF.

The chain is built from TRBV11-3 and TRBJ2-1; 15 positions agree with TRBD2. Germline CDR1 SGHNT, CDR2 YENEEA. V gave up 5 bases and J gave up 2 bases; unmatched junction bases: 7. CDR3 size: 18 residues. The CDR3 spells CASSTGTSGRNPYNEQFF. For the CDR3, the DNA is TGTGCCAGCAGCACCGGGACTAGCGGGAGGAACCCCTACAATGAGCAGTTCTTC.

This chain connects TRBV7-3 to TRBJ1-6; the D is unclear. This CDR3 has 13 residues. V was cut by 2 bases and J by 14 bases, with 13 bases left in between. Germline CDR1 reads SGHTA; CDR2 reads FQGTGA. CDR3 loop: CASSLSRESSLHF. The CDR3 DNA reads as TGTGCCAGCAGCTTATCTAGGGAGTCGTCCCTCCACTTT.

The J gene is TRBJ1-1, the V gene TRBV5-4; D unclear. The germline V and J ends were trimmed by 4 bases and 1 base, with 11 bases remaining between them. The CDR3 extends over 14 amino acids. Germline loops: CDR1 SGHNT, CDR2 YYREEE (reference sequence). For the CDR3, the DNA is TGTGCCAGCAGCGCAGGACTGAGGAACACTGAAGCTTTCTTT. It translates to CASSAGLRNTEAFF. Drawing the rest from reference TRBV5-4 and TRBJ1-1, the complete variable domain is ETGVTQSPTHLIKTRGQQVTLRCSSQSGHNTVSWYQQALGQGPQFIFQYYREEENGRGNFPPRFSGLQFPNYSSELNVNALELDDSALYLCASSAGLRNTEAFFGQGTRLTVV.

This chain uses TRBV19 with TRBJ2-3; tentative D call: TRBD1 (5 bases). The ends were cut back, 3 bases at V and 0 bases at J, with 16 bases in the middle. The length of the CDR3 is 17 residues. Germline lookup yields CDR1 LNHDA and CDR2 SQIVND (reference sequence). CDR3 loop: CASSMRRANTSTDTQYF. The CDR3 DNA reads TGTGCCAGTAGTATGCGCAGGGCTAATACTAGCACAGATACGCAGTATTTT.

This chain uses TRBV5-1 with TRBJ1-2; D gene ambiguous. This CDR3 contains 15 residues. Trimming left V 4 bases short and J 3 bases short, with 16 bases between. Germline CDR1 SGHRS, CDR2 YFSETQ. In DNA form, the CDR3 reads TGCGCCAGCAGCCTAGGGAGGGCCCCCTACTATGGCTACACCTTC. Translated: CASSLGRAPYYGYTF. Full variable domain (rest looked up from reference TRBV5-1 and TRBJ1-2): KAGVTQTPRYLIKTRGQQVTLSCSPISGHRSVSWYQQTPGQGLQFLFEYFSETQRNKGNFPGRFSGRQFSNSRSEMNVSTLELGDSALYLCASSLGRAPYYGYTFGSGTRLTVV.